Following are 30 T cell receptor beta chains from one sample sequenced in a study of cytomegalovirus exposure and HLA in healthy donors. Amplification used 60 Vbeta primers and 13 Jbeta primers. The data were produced by immunoSEQ multiplex PCR, yet TCRdb's version contains in-frame clones alone and is incomplete. The sample consists of hundreds of thousands of clones, around 85% of them appearing once. The material sequenced was PBMCs. These receptors were collected from a girl between 2 and 10 years old in good health and CMV-seronegative.

This clone was counted only a few times. V gene TRBV7-9 combines with J gene TRBJ1-5; D remains unclear. CDR3 size: 13 residues. Germline-derived CDR1 and CDR2 are SEHNR and FQNEAQ (reference sequence). Trimming cost V 5 bases and J 4 bases, with 9 bases left between them. This chain's CDR3 is CASSTSRNQPQHF. The CDR3 DNA follows: TGTGCCAGCAGCACGAGCCGAAATCAGCCCCAGCATTTT.

The V call is TRBV5-4, the J call TRBJ2-5; D gene ambiguous. The ends were cut back, 2 bases at V and 5 bases at J, with 10 bases in the middle. The germline V gene has CDR1 SGHNT and CDR2 YYREEE (reference sequence). This CDR3 has 13 residues. The CDR3 sequence is CASSFRLEETQYF. The CDR3, as DNA: TGTGCCAGCAGCTTTCGGCTAGAGGAGACCCAGTACTTC.

V gene TRBV2 combines with J gene TRBJ2-7; D remains unclear. The CDR3 consists of 13 residues. Germline V gene data show CDR1 as SNHLY and CDR2 as FYNNEI. The V end was cut by 5 bases, the J end by 0 bases, with 8 bases between. This chain's CDR3 is CASSSPVSYEQYF. The CDR3 DNA reads as TGTGCCAGCAGTTCCCCCGTCTCCTACGAGCAGTACTTC.

CDR3 in DNA: TGTGCCAGCAGGTTGACTAGCGGGAGTGGGGATGAGCAGTTCTTC. Translating gives CASRLTSGSGDEQFF. The chain recombines TRBV6-1 with TRBJ2-1, with 12 nucleotides matching TRBD2. Looked up from germline, CDR1 is MNHNS and CDR2 is SASEGT. The CDR3 loop spans 15 amino acids. The V and J ends lost 6 bases and 8 bases, in that order; junction bases with no gene match: 8.

The J gene is TRBJ2-5, the V gene TRBV13; 11 nucleotides match TRBD2. This CDR3 is 17 amino acids long. Per germline, CDR1 PRHDT and CDR2 FYEKMQ (reference sequence). Trimming at V came to 5 bases and at J to 1 base, leaving 9 bases not matched to a gene. The CDR3 is CASSQPAGTSGQETQYF. CDR3 bases: TGTGCCAGCAGCCAACCCGCCGGGACTAGCGGCCAAGAGACCCAGTACTTC.

This clone was seen just once. This chain uses TRBV27 with TRBJ2-5, with a weak D call TRBD1 (5 bases). CDR3 length: 14 residues. Trimming pared 10 bases from V and 4 bases from J, leaving 19 bases between. The germline V gene has CDR1 MNHEY and CDR2 SMNVEV (reference sequence). CDR3 sequence reads: CATSRSGQLETQYF. The DNA of the CDR3 is TGTGCCACCTCCCGGTCAGGGCAGCTAGAGACCCAGTACTTC.

This CDR3 reads CASSVSGEQETQYF. CDR3 nucleotides: TGTGCCAGCAGCGTAAGCGGGGAGCAAGAGACCCAGTACTTC. The chain recombines TRBV9 with TRBJ2-5, with 7 bases fitting TRBD2. The CDR3 extends over 14 amino acids. Losses at the gene ends were 1 base for V and 2 bases for J; bases not matched to a gene: 2. Germline-derived CDR1 and CDR2 are SGDLS and YYNGEE.

The chain combines TRBV5-1 with TRBJ1-2; 7 nucleotides align to TRBD1. The V segment lost 3 bases and the J segment 8 bases; nucleotides outside the gene matches: 10. Germline CDR1 SGHRS, CDR2 YFSETQ. The CDR3 runs 14 residues. CDR3 in DNA: TGCGCCAGCAGCTCCAAGACAGGGCATTTCGGCTACACCTTC. Translated: CASSSKTGHFGYTF.

The rearrangement uses TRBV2 and TRBJ2-1; TRBD2 aligns across 10 bases. The CDR3 extends over 19 amino acids. Germline V lookup: CDR1 SNHLY, CDR2 FYNNEI. With V trimmed by 4 bases and J by 9 bases, 21 bases remained unmatched. Here the CDR3 reads CASSGGLAGAAKGQVEQFF. As DNA, the CDR3 is TGTGCCAGCAGTGGTGGCCTAGCGGGAGCGGCTAAGGGTCAAGTTGAGCAGTTCTTC. Supplemented by reference TRBV2 and TRBJ2-1, the full variable domain reads EPEVTQTPSHQVTQMGQEVILRCVPISNHLYFYWYRQILGQKVEFLVSFYNNEISEKSEIFDDQFSVERPDGSNFTLKIRSTKLEDSAMYFCASSGGLAGAAKGQVEQFFGPGTRLTVL.

The chain couples TRBV2 to TRBJ1-4; D may be TRBD1 (6 bases). The CDR3 is 15 amino acids. V was pared by 6 bases and J by 8 bases, with 19 bases between. In germline, CDR1 is SNHLY, CDR2 FYNNEI. The CDR3 DNA reads TGTGCCAGCAGCGAGGGGGGGGACCAGCCGGAAAAACTGTTTTTT. Translation gives CASSEGGDQPEKLFF.

The rearrangement uses TRBV5-1 and TRBJ2-7; D is uncertain. Trimming pared 1 base from V and 2 bases from J, leaving 10 bases between. The CDR3 length is 14 residues. The germline V gene encodes CDR1 SGHRS and CDR2 YFSETQ. The CDR3 is CASSLTIEAYEQYF. Here the CDR3 DNA reads TGCGCCAGCAGCTTGACCATAGAAGCCTACGAGCAGTACTTC.

V is TRBV7-9 and J is TRBJ2-3; the D is unclear. The CDR3 is 18 amino acids. Germline values: CDR1 SEHNR, CDR2 FQNEAQ (reference sequence). Trimming removed 5 bases from V and 0 bases from J, with 21 bases in between. The CDR3, as DNA: TGTGCCAGCAGCCTTAGTGAGGTCTCCCACGGGAGCACAGATACGCAGTATTTT. This gives the protein CASSLSEVSHGSTDTQYF.

This clone was seen only once. The gene calls are TRBV29-1 and TRBJ2-2; D uncertain. Germline CDR1 reads SQVTM; CDR2 reads ANQGSEA. The CDR3 is made up of 12 amino acids. V was shortened by 7 bases and J by 2 bases, with 8 bases between the two germline ends. In nucleotides, the CDR3 is TGCAGCGCCGACACCAACACCGGGGAGCTGTTTTTT. Translating it yields CSADTNTGELFF.

The gene calls are TRBV6-5 and TRBJ2-7; tentative D call: TRBD1 (5 bases). Per the germline V gene, CDR1 is MNHEY and CDR2 is SVGAGI. The CDR3 runs to 12 residues. V was shortened by 5 bases and J by 6 bases, with 11 bases between the two germline ends. The CDR3 DNA is TGTGCCAGCAGTGACAGATGGACCGAGCAGTACTTC. Translated, it gives CASSDRWTEQYF.

The chain recombines TRBV5-5 with TRBJ1-1; D is unclear. The V end was cut by 2 bases, the J end by 1 base, with 9 bases between. There are 14 residues in the CDR3. Germline V lookup: CDR1 SGHKS, CDR2 YYEKEE (reference sequence). The CDR3 spells CASSFQIPNTEAFF. CDR3 DNA: TGTGCCAGCAGCTTTCAGATCCCGAACACTGAAGCTTTCTTT.

This clone was observed a single time. This chain uses TRBV19 with TRBJ1-1; D remains unclear. Per germline, CDR1 LNHDA and CDR2 SQIVND (reference sequence). The CDR3 runs 15 residues. V was shortened by 10 bases and J by 3 bases, with 21 bases between the two germline ends. The CDR3 nucleotides read TGTGCCACCAAAGTGTGGGCCAATGTTGACACTGAAGCTTTCTTT. This translates into CATKVWANVDTEAFF. Full variable domain (remainder filled in from reference TRBV19 and TRBJ1-1): DGGITQSPKYLFRKEGQNVTLSCEQNLNHDAMYWYRQDPGQGLRLIYYSQIVNDFQKGDIAEGYSVSREKKESFPLTVTSAQKNPTAFYLCATKVWANVDTEAFFGQGTRLTVV.

The chain employs TRBV19 and TRBJ2-1; 7 bases are a match to TRBD1. This CDR3 contains 15 residues. Germline CDR1 is LNHDA and CDR2 is SQIVND (reference sequence). Unmatched junction bases numbered 7, after V lost 7 bases and J lost 1 base. The CDR3 loop is CASKPGQLSYNEQFF. In nucleotides, the CDR3 is TGTGCCAGTAAACCGGGACAGTTGTCCTACAATGAGCAGTTCTTC.

This clone turned up a few times. V is TRBV7-6 and J is TRBJ2-7; possible D gene TRBD2, 6 bases. CDR1 is SGHVS and CDR2 is FNYEAQ in the germline V gene. The CDR3 runs to 13 residues. V gave up 5 bases and J gave up 9 bases, with 17 bases separating them. The CDR3 region has the DNA TGTGCCAGCAGCGATGCTAGGGTCGGGGGGCAGTACTTC. Its protein is CASSDARVGGQYF.

V usage is TRBV6-5 and J usage is TRBJ2-7; 7 bases fit TRBD1. Trimming at V came to 0 bases and at J to 6 bases, leaving 5 bases not matched to a gene. Germline V gene sequence: CDR1 MNHEY, CDR2 SVGAGI. The length of the CDR3 is 14 residues. CDR3 protein: CASSYSDRWSEQYF. In DNA form, the CDR3 reads TGTGCCAGCAGTTACTCGGACAGGTGGAGCGAGCAGTACTTC.

The chain employs TRBV29-1 and TRBJ1-1; D perhaps matches TRBD1 (5 bases). The CDR3 has 13 residues. Germline CDR1 SQVTM, CDR2 ANQGSEA. V lost 3 bases and J 11 bases, leaving 19 bases between the germline ends. The CDR3 spells CSVDGREVFGAFF. CDR3 DNA: TGCAGCGTTGATGGCAGGGAGGTTTTCGGGGCTTTCTTT.

This chain links TRBV5-1 with TRBJ2-3; 8 positions match TRBD1. V lost 9 bases to trimming and J lost 4 bases; unmatched junction nucleotides: 10. The CDR3 covers 14 residues. CDR1 and CDR2 from the germline V gene are SGHRS and YFSETQ. This CDR3 reads CATETGTGSDTQYF. The CDR3 DNA follows: TGCGCCACCGAAACCGGGACAGGCTCAGATACGCAGTATTTT.

This clone turned up a few times. This chain uses TRBV5-4 with TRBJ2-1, with D possibly TRBD1 on 5 matching bases. The V gene's germline CDR1 is SGHNT and CDR2 YYREEE (reference sequence). The CDR3 is made up of 15 amino acids. Trimming left V 2 bases short and J 5 bases short, with 14 bases between. CDR3 bases: TGTGCCAGCAGCTTCAGGGTAAAGAGCGACAATGAGCAGTTCTTC. This translates into CASSFRVKSDNEQFF.

The chain uses TRBV14 and TRBJ1-1; no reliable D call. The V gene lost 0 bases and the J gene lost 2 bases, with 16 bases spanning the gap. The CDR3 runs to 17 residues. Germline lookup yields CDR1 SGHDN and CDR2 FVKESK. The CDR3 sequence: CASSQELGGSLNTEAFF. The CDR3 nucleotides read TGTGCCAGCAGCCAAGAGTTAGGAGGATCCTTAAACACTGAAGCTTTCTTT.

The gene calls are TRBV5-4 and TRBJ2-3, with a weak D call TRBD2 (6 bases). In germline, CDR1 is SGHNT, CDR2 YYREEE (reference sequence). There are 13 residues in the CDR3. Trimming removed 4 bases at V and 4 bases at J, with 10 bases between. The CDR3 spells CASSGRNPDTQYF. CDR3 bases: TGTGCCAGCAGCGGGAGGAACCCAGATACGCAGTATTTT.

V gene TRBV4-1 combines with J gene TRBJ2-3, with D unresolved. V was clipped by 1 base and J by 2 bases, with 10 bases between them. The length of the CDR3 is 15 residues. Germline V gene sequence: CDR1 MGHRA, CDR2 YSYEKL. The CDR3 sequence is CASSQVQTTTDTQYF. The CDR3 DNA reads TGCGCCAGCAGCCAAGTACAGACCACCACAGATACGCAGTATTTT.

This clone was counted a few times. The V and J genes are TRBV27 and TRBJ2-5; D gene ambiguous. The length of the CDR3 is 16 residues. V was shortened by 2 bases and J by 2 bases, with 15 bases between the two germline ends. Germline CDR1 and CDR2: MNHEY and SMNVEV (reference sequence). The CDR3 region is CASSLIGPTRQETQYF. CDR3 in DNA: TGTGCCAGCAGTTTAATTGGGCCGACCCGACAAGAGACCCAGTACTTC.

This clone was found a few times. V usage is TRBV29-1 and J usage is TRBJ2-7, with TRBD2 matching over 14 bases. The CDR3 length is 15 residues. J was trimmed by 5 bases and V by 4 bases; bases with no gene match: 7. Per the germline V gene, CDR1 is SQVTM and CDR2 is ANQGSEA. CDR3 DNA: TGCAGCGTTGTGGGACTAGCGGGAGATATCGACGAGCAGTACTTC. Protein sequence: CSVVGLAGDIDEQYF.

V usage is TRBV19 and J usage is TRBJ1-6; 9 positions agree with TRBD1. CDR3 length: 13 residues. With 8 bases clipped from V and 4 bases from J, the junction kept 0 bases outside the gene matches. Germline assignment: CDR1 LNHDA and CDR2 SQIVND (reference sequence). The DNA for the CDR3 is TGTGCCAGTGGACAGGGGTATAATTCACCCCTCCACTTT. This translates into CASGQGYNSPLHF.

V is TRBV4-1 and J is TRBJ1-6; D might be TRBD1 (5 bases). CDR1 and CDR2 (germline): MGHRA, YSYEKL. The CDR3 contains 14 residues. Trimming shortened V by 2 bases and J by 10 bases, and 12 bases separated the two germline ends. The CDR3 coding sequence is TGCGCCAGCAGCCAATCAGACAGATACTCACCCCTCCACTTT. It codes for CASSQSDRYSPLHF.

The V and J genes are TRBV4-1 and TRBJ1-4; D gene ambiguous. CDR1 and CDR2 from the germline V gene are MGHRA and YSYEKL. The CDR3 contains 16 residues. V lost 2 bases, J lost 1 base, and 11 bases lay in between. For the CDR3, the DNA is TGCGCCAGCAGCCAACTGACGGGAGGAACTAATGAAAAACTGTTTTTT. It encodes CASSQLTGGTNEKLFF.